This T cell receptor (beta chain) was sequenced during a study of T cells in Graves' hyperthyroidism and ophthalmopathy. To note about this clonotype: The antigen remains undetermined.

TCR beta CDR3 regions were amplified from RNA transcripts. A first-round RT-PCR of the TCR CDR3 used the HTBI primer set. TCRdb re-called the multiplex PCR reads with MiXCR, one entry per CDR3 protein. The sample shows hundreds of thousands of distinct CDR3 sequences, roughly 13% of them seen only once. Study observations and caveats: Within blood appeared most thyroid clonotypes that had expanded above 0.001. Ophthalmopathy was separated from stable hyperthyroidism by a 13 V-J model.

Ophthalmopathy in the patients scored at least 3 on Clinical Activity Score and at least 4 on NOSPECS grade, lasting under 3 months. Uncontrolled infections, other autoimmune diseases, pregnancy or lactation led to exclusion of patients. Unmatched junction bases numbered 12, after V lost 4 bases and J lost 4 bases. Germline CDR1 reads KGHDR; CDR2 reads SFDVKD. The CDR3 covers 18 residues. Sequences were obtained from blood. The chain recombines TRBV24-1 with TRBJ2-3; 11 nucleotides agree with TRBD1. This sequence originates from a woman in her thirties or forties with Graves' ophthalmopathy. The CDR3 bases are TGTGCCACCAGTGAGCCTCCGGGACAGGGGGATGCAGCAGATACGCAGTATTTT. This encodes CATSEPPGQGDAADTQYF.